The 15 T cell receptor beta chains below come from one sample, sequenced in a study of CD8 T cells in ankylosing spondylitis. One entry per CDR3 protein results from TCRdb running MiXCR on the 5' RACE reads. The data contain 150,000 to 200,000 distinct CDR3 sequences, roughly 18% of them seen just once; the ten biggest clones take up roughly 8%. The specimen sequenced was blood, either unsorted or a sorted T cell fraction (not recorded which). Receptors were obtained from a male donor with ankylosing spondylitis or in good health (not recorded which).

The sample holds many counts of this clonotype. The chain carries TRBV15 and TRBJ2-3; 9 nucleotides line up with TRBD2. CDR1 LNHNV and CDR2 YYDKDF come from the germline V gene (reference sequence). The CDR3 sequence is 15 residues long. J lost 8 bases, V lost 0 bases, and 6 bases had no gene match. CDR3 in DNA: TGTGCCACCAGCAGAGATGCCCTAGCGGGAAGTACGCAGTATTTT. The encoded protein is CATSRDALAGSTQYF.

This clonotype was found many times. The chain is built from TRBV6-5 and TRBJ1-5, with no clear D. The V gene lost 4 bases and the J gene lost 5 bases, with 15 bases spanning the gap. CDR3 length equals 15 residues. Germline-derived CDR1 and CDR2 are MNHEY and SVGAGI. The CDR3 DNA follows: TGTGCCAGCAGTTCCCGAATGGCCGGGCATCAGCCCCAGCATTTT. Encoded protein: CASSSRMAGHQPQHF.

The rearrangement uses TRBV7-9 and TRBJ2-3; a possible D gene is TRBD2 (5 bases). Germline loops: CDR1 SEHNR, CDR2 FQNEAQ (reference sequence). V lost 1 base and J lost 0, with 11 bases in between. The CDR3 has 16 amino acids. The CDR3 loop reads CASSLGPGGSTDTQYF. CDR3 coding DNA: TGTGCCAGCAGCTTAGGGCCCGGCGGGAGCACAGATACGCAGTATTTT.

Written as DNA, the CDR3 is TGCAGTGCTTTTTCTGTGACAGGGGGCGAGTTCTTC. Its protein product is CSAFSVTGGEFF. This chain joins TRBV20-1 and TRBJ2-1, with TRBD1 identical over 10 bases. The CDR3 has 12 amino acids. Per the germline V gene, CDR1 is DFQATT and CDR2 is SNEGSKA (reference sequence). V was pared by 5 bases and J by 14 bases, with 9 bases of the junction left unmatched.

V usage is TRBV10-3 and J usage is TRBJ2-2; D is unclear. Germline V gene data show CDR1 as ENHRY and CDR2 as SYGVKD. The V end was cut by 7 bases, the J end by 2 bases, with 17 bases between. The CDR3 loop spans 16 amino acids. The CDR3, as DNA: TGTGCCATCAACCCGTTTGGCAGAACAAACACCGGGGAGCTGTTTTTT. Encoded protein: CAINPFGRTNTGELFF.

This clonotype was observed many times. The chain links TRBV20-1 to TRBJ2-3; 7 bases fit TRBD2. V was pared by 6 bases and J by 5 bases, with 17 bases of the junction left unmatched. The CDR3 covers 16 residues. In germline, CDR1 is DFQATT, CDR2 SNEGSKA (reference sequence). The CDR3 spells CSATWVGEGPRDTQYF. For the CDR3, the DNA is TGCAGTGCGACTTGGGTTGGGGAGGGCCCTAGAGATACGCAGTATTTT.

This chain connects TRBV13 to TRBJ2-7, with 7 positions matching TRBD2. CDR3 length equals 17 residues. CDR1 and CDR2 from the germline V gene are PRHDT and FYEKMQ (reference sequence). V shed 4 bases, J shed 2 bases, and the junction held 14 bases outside the gene matches. This CDR3 reads CASSSPDAGVTAYEQYF. For the CDR3, the DNA is TGTGCCAGCAGCTCTCCCGATGCGGGAGTAACCGCCTACGAGCAGTACTTC.

The table lists this clonotype with a few counts. The rearrangement joins TRBV18 to TRBJ1-2; D possibly corresponds to TRBD1 (6 bases). The ends were cut back, 3 bases at V and 1 base at J, with 15 bases in the middle. Germline V gives CDR1 KGHSH, CDR2 LQKENI. The CDR3 length is 16 residues. CDR3 in amino acids: CASSPKGQSYNYGYTF. Written as DNA, the CDR3 is TGTGCCAGCTCACCGAAAGGACAGAGCTATAACTATGGCTACACCTTC.

This clonotype was seen ten or more times. The rearrangement joins TRBV5-6 to TRBJ2-7; D tentatively fits TRBD1 or TRBD2 (5 bases each). Germline V gene data show CDR1 as SGHDT and CDR2 as YYEEEE. This CDR3 contains 16 residues. Trimming left V 1 base short and J 0 bases short, with 14 bases between. The CDR3 DNA follows: TGTGCCAGCAGCTTGTTTTACGGGGACGGCTCCTACGAGCAGTACTTC. It specifies CASSLFYGDGSYEQYF.

V gene TRBV20-1 combines with J gene TRBJ1-1; weak D call: TRBD1 (6 bases). Germline CDR1 and CDR2: DFQATT and SNEGSKA (reference sequence). The CDR3 length is 16 residues. V lost 7 bases, J lost 5 bases, and 26 bases lay in between. The CDR3 sequence: CSEWLGQRISRTEAFF. DNA for the CDR3: TGCAGTGAATGGCTTGGACAGAGGATCTCAAGGACTGAAGCTTTCTTT.

For this clonotype: Mismatch with germline at one junction end may stem from a read error. V gene TRBV7-9 combines with J gene TRBJ2-2; D unclear. Per the germline V gene, CDR1 is SEHNR and CDR2 is FQNEAQ (reference sequence). The CDR3 consists of 16 residues. As DNA, the CDR3 is TGTGTCAGCAACCCTCGCCGGACCCACCGCACCGGGGAGCTGTTTTTT. Translating it yields CVSNPRRTHRTGELFF. The whole variable domain, filled in from reference TRBV7-9 and TRBJ2-2, reads DTGVSQNPRHKITKRGQNVTFRCDPISEHNRLYWYRQTLGQGPEFLTYFQNEAQLEKSRLLSDRFSAERPKGSFSTLEIQRTEQGDSAMYLCVSNPRRTHRTGELFFGEGSRLTVL.

The chain has TRBV5-1 and TRBJ1-4; D not certain. CDR1 and CDR2 from the germline V gene are SGHRS and YFSETQ. CDR3 length: 14 amino acids. Trimming removed 4 bases from V and 4 bases from J, with 11 bases in between. The CDR3 loop is CASSLAGFNEKLFF. The CDR3 nucleotides read TGCGCCAGCAGCCTGGCGGGGTTTAATGAAAAACTGTTTTTT.

This clonotype has just a few counts. The CDR3 protein is CASTRSLTDTQYF. CDR3 coding DNA: TGTGCCAGCACCCGGTCCCTCACAGATACGCAGTATTTT. J is TRBJ2-3 and V is TRBV12-3 or TRBV12-4; no firm D call. This CDR3 contains 13 residues. Trimming took 7 bases from V and 2 from J, leaving 10 bases between them.

This clonotype was seen at least ten times. The chain carries TRBV12-3 or TRBV12-4 and TRBJ1-2; TRBD1 is a possible D gene (5 bases). The CDR3 covers 14 residues. Deletions cut 7 bases from V and 3 bases from J, with 15 bases between. The CDR3 bases are TGTGCCAGCACCCCCGGGGGAAGGGACTATGGCTACACCTTC. This gives the protein CASTPGGRDYGYTF.

This clonotype was detected a few times. This chain joins TRBV20-1 and TRBJ1-3; the D is unclear. The germline V gene has CDR1 DFQATT and CDR2 SNEGSKA (reference sequence). With 3 bases removed from V and 0 bases from J, the gap between germline ends came to 12 bases. The CDR3 extends over 15 amino acids. CDR3 DNA sequence: TGCAGTGCTAGCGAAGACGAGTCCTCTGGAAACACCATATATTTT. Protein sequence: CSASEDESSGNTIYF.